The source of this T cell receptor beta chain is a study of OX40 agonist ivuxolimab in advanced cancers. Study summary: Patients were given ivuxolimab, an antibody that agonizes OX40 (CD134). Study observations and caveats: The mean number of expanded clones was higher in CD8+ T cells than in CD4+. It was also the case that some nonresponders had low normalized T-cell clonal expansion.

Clones were read by immunoSEQ multiplex PCR, and TCRdb kept only the in-frame ones, dropping some. This sample yields about 35,000 clones, of which approximately 80% are seen a single time; around 25% belongs to the top ten. Autoimmune disease history or systemic immunosuppression disqualified patients. The CDR3 consists of 15 residues. From germline, CDR1 is MNHEY and CDR2 SVGAGI. Between the trimmed V and J ends, which lost 4 bases and 7 bases, there was a span of 16 bases. Details on this clone: The target antigen is unknown.

This clonotype was obtained from an adult with an advanced solid tumor such as melanoma, head and neck, liver or kidney cancer. The sample was CD4+ or CD8+ T cells sorted from blood, taken in a trial of the OX40 agonist ivuxolimab. V gene TRBV6-5 combines with J gene TRBJ2-2; weak D call: TRBD2 (5 bases). The CDR3 coding sequence is TGTGCCAGCAGTTCCCCACTGGACGGGATCGGGGAGCTGTTTTTT. Translation gives CASSSPLDGIGELFF.